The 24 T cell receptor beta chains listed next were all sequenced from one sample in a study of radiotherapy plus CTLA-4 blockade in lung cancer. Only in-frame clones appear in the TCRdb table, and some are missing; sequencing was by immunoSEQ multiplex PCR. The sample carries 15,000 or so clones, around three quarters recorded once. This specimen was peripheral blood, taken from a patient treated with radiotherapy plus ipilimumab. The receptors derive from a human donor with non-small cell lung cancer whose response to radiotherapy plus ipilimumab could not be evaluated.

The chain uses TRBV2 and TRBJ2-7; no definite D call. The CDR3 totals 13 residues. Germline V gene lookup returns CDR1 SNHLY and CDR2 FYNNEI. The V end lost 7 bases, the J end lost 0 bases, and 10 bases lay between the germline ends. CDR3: CASTEGGSYEQYF. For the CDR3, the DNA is TGTGCCAGCACCGAAGGCGGCTCCTACGAGCAGTACTTC.

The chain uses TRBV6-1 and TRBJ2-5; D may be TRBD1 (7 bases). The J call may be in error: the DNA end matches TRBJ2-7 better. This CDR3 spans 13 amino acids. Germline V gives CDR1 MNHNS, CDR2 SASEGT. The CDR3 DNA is TGTGCCAGCAGCGCGGGACAGATCTACGAGCAGTACTTC. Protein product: CASSAGQIYEQYF.

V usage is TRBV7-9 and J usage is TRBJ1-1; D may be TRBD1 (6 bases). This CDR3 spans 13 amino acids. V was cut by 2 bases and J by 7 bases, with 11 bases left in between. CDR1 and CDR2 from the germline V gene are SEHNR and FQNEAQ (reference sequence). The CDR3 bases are TGTGCCAGCAGCTTAACTCAGGACAGTGAAGCTTTCTTT. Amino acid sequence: CASSLTQDSEAFF. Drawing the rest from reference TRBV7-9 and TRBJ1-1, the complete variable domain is DTGVSQNPRHKITKRGQNVTFRCDPISEHNRLYWYRQTLGQGPEFLTYFQNEAQLEKSRLLSDRFSAERPKGSFSTLEIQRTEQGDSAMYLCASSLTQDSEAFFGQGTRLTVV.

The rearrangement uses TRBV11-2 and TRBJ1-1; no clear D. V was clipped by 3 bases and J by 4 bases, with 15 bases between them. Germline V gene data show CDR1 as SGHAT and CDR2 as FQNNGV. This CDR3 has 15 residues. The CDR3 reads CASSFGEGGSTEAFF. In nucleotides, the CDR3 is TGTGCCAGCAGCTTTGGGGAAGGAGGGAGCACTGAAGCTTTCTTT.

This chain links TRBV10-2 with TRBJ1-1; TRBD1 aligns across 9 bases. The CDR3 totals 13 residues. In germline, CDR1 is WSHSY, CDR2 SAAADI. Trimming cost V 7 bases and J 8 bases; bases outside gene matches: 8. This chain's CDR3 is CASKTGQGLEAFF. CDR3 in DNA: TGCGCCAGCAAGACCGGACAGGGGCTAGAAGCTTTCTTT.

The CDR3 loop reads CASLSGGGALFF. CDR3 sequence (DNA): TGTGCCAGCCTTAGCGGCGGGGGGGCCCTGTTTTTT. The V call is TRBV6-6, the J call TRBJ2-2; 9 bases agree with TRBD2. V was pared by 8 bases and J by 14 bases, with 9 bases of the junction left unmatched. The CDR3 extends over 12 amino acids. Germline CDR1 is MNHNY and CDR2 is SVGAGI (reference sequence).

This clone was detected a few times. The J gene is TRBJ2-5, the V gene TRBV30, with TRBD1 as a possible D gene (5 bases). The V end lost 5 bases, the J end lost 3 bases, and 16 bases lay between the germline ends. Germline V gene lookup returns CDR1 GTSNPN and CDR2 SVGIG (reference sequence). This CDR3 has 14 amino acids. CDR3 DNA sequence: TGTGCCTGGGGAATACAGGCTTCGAAAGAGACCCAGTACTTC. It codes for CAWGIQASKETQYF.

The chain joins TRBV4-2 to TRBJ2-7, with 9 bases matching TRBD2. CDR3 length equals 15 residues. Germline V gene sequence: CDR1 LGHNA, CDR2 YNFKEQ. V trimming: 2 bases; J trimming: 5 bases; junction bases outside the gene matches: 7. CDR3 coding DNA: TGTGCCAGCAGCCAACCAGCGGGGGGTGTCCACGAGCAGTACTTC. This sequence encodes CASSQPAGGVHEQYF.

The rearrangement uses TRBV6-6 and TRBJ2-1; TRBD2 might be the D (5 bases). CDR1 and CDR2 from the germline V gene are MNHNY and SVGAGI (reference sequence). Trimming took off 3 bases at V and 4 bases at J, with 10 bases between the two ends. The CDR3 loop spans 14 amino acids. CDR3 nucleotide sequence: TGTGCCAGCAGTTATGAGGGCCAGTACAATGAGCAGTTCTTC. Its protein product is CASSYEGQYNEQFF.

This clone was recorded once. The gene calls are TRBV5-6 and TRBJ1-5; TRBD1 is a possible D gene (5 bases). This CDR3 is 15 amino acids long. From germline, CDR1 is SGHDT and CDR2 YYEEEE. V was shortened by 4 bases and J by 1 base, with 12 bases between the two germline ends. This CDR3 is CASSNPGGSNQPQHF. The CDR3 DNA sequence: TGTGCCAGCAGCAACCCCGGGGGAAGCAATCAGCCCCAGCATTTT.

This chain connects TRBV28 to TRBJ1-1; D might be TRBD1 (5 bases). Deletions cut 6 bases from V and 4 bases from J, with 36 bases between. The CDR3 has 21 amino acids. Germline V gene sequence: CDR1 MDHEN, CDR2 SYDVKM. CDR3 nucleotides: TGTGCCAGCAGCTCACAAGTGGCCCTCCAGGGCGACGGCGGATTAAGCACTGAAGCTTTCTTT. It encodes CASSSQVALQGDGGLSTEAFF.

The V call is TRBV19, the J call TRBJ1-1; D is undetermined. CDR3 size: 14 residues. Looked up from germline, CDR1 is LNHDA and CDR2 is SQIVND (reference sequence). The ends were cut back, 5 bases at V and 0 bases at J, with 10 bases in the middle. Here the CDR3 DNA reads TGTGCCAGTAGTCCCGTAAACATGAACACTGAAGCTTTCTTT. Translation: CASSPVNMNTEAFF.

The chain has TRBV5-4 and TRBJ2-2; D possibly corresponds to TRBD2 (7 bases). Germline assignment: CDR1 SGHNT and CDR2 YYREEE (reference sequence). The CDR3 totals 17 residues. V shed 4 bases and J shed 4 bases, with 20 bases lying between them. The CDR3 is CASSPEKGGAATGELFF. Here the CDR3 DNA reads TGTGCCAGCAGCCCAGAGAAAGGGGGGGCCGCCACCGGGGAGCTGTTTTTT.

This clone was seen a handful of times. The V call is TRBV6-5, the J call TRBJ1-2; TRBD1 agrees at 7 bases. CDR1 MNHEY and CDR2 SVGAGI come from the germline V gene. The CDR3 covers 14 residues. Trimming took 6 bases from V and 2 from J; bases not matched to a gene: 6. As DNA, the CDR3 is TGTGCCAGCAGACCCGGACAGGTCAACTATGGCTACACCTTC. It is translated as CASRPGQVNYGYTF.

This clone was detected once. Here the CDR3 DNA reads TGTGCCAGCAGCTGGATCGGGACAGGGAATTCACCCCTCCACTTT. Encoded protein: CASSWIGTGNSPLHF. The genes are TRBV7-9 and TRBJ1-6; TRBD1 aligns across 9 bases. Germline V gene sequence: CDR1 SEHNR, CDR2 FQNEAQ (reference sequence). V lost 4 bases to trimming and J lost 7 bases; unmatched junction nucleotides: 5. CDR3 length: 15 amino acids.

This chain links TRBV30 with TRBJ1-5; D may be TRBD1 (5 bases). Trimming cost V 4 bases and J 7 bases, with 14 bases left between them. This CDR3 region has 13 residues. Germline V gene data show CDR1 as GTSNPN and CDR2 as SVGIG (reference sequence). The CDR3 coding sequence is TGTGCCTGGACCTCAGGGTCTAGGCAGCCCCAGCATTTT. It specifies CAWTSGSRQPQHF.

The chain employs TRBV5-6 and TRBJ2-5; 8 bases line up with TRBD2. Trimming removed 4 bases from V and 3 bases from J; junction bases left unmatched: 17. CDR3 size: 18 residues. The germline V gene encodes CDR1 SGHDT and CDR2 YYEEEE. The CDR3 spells CASSGLAGSSGGEETQYF. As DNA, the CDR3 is TGTGCCAGCAGCGGCTTGGCGGGATCCAGCGGGGGCGAAGAGACCCAGTACTTC.

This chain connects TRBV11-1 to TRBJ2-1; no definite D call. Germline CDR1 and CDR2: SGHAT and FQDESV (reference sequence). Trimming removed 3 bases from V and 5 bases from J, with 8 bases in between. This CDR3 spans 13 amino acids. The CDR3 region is CASSFSLNNEQFF. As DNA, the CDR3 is TGTGCCAGCAGCTTTAGTTTGAACAATGAGCAGTTCTTC.

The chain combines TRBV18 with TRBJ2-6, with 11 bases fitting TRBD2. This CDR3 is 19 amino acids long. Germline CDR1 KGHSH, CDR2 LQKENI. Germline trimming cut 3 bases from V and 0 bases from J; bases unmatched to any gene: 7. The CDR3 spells CASSPVTSGVASGANVLTF. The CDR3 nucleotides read TGTGCCAGCTCACCGGTGACTAGCGGGGTCGCCTCTGGGGCCAACGTCCTGACTTTC.

The DNA of the CDR3 is TGTGCCAGCAGCTTGGTGACAGGGGTTTTTGCTTTCTTT. Translated: CASSLVTGVFAFF. The rearrangement uses TRBV5-6 and TRBJ1-1; 8 nucleotides match TRBD1. V dropped 0 bases and J dropped 11; count of bases not matched to a gene: 6. Germline CDR1 and CDR2: SGHDT and YYEEEE. The CDR3 totals 13 residues. The whole variable domain, remainder taken from reference TRBV5-6 and TRBJ1-1, is DAGVTQSPTHLIKTRGQQVTLRCSPKSGHDTVSWYQQALGQGPQFIFQYYEEEERQRGNFPDRFSGHQFPNYSSELNVNALLLGDSALYLCASSLVTGVFAFFGQGTRLTVV.

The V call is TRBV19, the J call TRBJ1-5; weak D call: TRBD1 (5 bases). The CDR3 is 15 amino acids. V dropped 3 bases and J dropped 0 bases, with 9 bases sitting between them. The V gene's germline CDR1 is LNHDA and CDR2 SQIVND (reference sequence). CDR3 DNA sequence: TGTGCCAGTAGTATCTGGGGGGATAGCAATCAGCCCCAGCATTTT. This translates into CASSIWGDSNQPQHF.

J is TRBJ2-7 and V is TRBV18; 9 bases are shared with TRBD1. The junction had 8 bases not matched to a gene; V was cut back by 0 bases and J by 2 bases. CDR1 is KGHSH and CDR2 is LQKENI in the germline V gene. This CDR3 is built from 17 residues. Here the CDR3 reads CASSPPIRDRDPYEQYF. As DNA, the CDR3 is TGTGCCAGCTCACCACCGATCCGGGACAGGGACCCCTACGAGCAGTACTTC. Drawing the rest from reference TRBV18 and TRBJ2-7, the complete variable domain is NAGVMQNPRHLVRRRGQEARLRCSPMKGHSHVYWYRQLPEEGLKFMVYLQKENIIDESGMPKERFSAEFPKEGPSILRIQQVVRGDSAAYFCASSPPIRDRDPYEQYFGPGTRLTVT.

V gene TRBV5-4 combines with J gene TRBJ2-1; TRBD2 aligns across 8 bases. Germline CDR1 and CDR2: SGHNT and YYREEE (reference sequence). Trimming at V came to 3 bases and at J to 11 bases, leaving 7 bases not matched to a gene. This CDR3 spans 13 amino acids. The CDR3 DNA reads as TGTGCCAGCAGCTACTCGGGGGGGCTACAGCAGTTCTTC. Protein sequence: CASSYSGGLQQFF.

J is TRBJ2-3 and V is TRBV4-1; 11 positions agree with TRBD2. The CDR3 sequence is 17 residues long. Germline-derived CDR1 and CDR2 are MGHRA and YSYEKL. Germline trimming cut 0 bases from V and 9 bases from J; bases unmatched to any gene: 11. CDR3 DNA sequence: TGCGCCAGCAGCCAAGATGTAACTAGCGGGGGAGCAGGGACGCAGTATTTT. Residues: CASSQDVTSGGAGTQYF.